The 23 T cell receptor beta chains given below trace back to one sample, sequenced in a study of T cell repertoires in cytomegalovirus infection. These receptors have no identified antigens. TCRdb reanalysed the reads using MiXCR and keeps one entry per CDR3 protein. The sample lists roughly 920,000 distinct CDR3 sequences; around 30% were seen once. Specimen: cultured CD8+ T cells from PBMCs, collected from culture after CMV antigen stimulation. The receptors were gathered from a human donor in good health (CMV status not recorded). Some clones in this sample may be carry-over from other donors' samples.

This chain links TRBV6-2 or TRBV6-3 with TRBJ2-1, with 10 bases identical to TRBD2. CDR1 and CDR2 from the germline V gene are MNHEY and SVGEGT. The CDR3 contains 14 residues. Trimming removed 6 bases from V and 6 bases from J; junction bases left unmatched: 5. DNA of the CDR3: TGTGCCAGCAGGACAGCGGGGGGGCGCAATGAGCAGTTCTTC. It specifies CASRTAGGRNEQFF.

This chain uses TRBV5-1 with TRBJ1-5; D is possibly TRBD1 (6 bases). CDR1 and CDR2 (germline): SGHRS, YFSETQ. The CDR3 runs 15 residues. Trimming shortened V by 0 bases and J by 7 bases, and 14 bases separated the two germline ends. CDR3 protein: CASSLVSGRGQPQHF. In DNA, the CDR3 is TGCGCCAGCAGCTTGGTTTCCGGCAGGGGACAGCCCCAGCATTTT.

This clonotype came up many times. J is TRBJ2-3 and V is TRBV9; 9 bases agree with TRBD2. The V gene end was trimmed by 4 bases and the J gene end by 0 bases; junction bases not matched to a gene: 9. Germline V gene lookup returns CDR1 SGDLS and CDR2 YYNGEE. The CDR3 sequence is 17 residues long. This chain's CDR3 is CASSTSGGPHSTDTQYF. CDR3 nucleotide sequence: TGTGCCAGCAGCACAAGCGGGGGGCCCCATAGCACAGATACGCAGTATTTT.

The J gene is TRBJ1-2, the V gene TRBV27; tentative D call: TRBD1 (5 bases). The germline V gene encodes CDR1 MNHEY and CDR2 SMNVEV (reference sequence). Between the trimmed V and J ends, which lost 7 bases and 7 bases, there was a span of 22 bases. This CDR3 is built from 15 residues. The CDR3 here is CASTPGEGVSTGYTF. CDR3 sequence (DNA): TGTGCCAGCACCCCTGGGGAAGGGGTATCTACTGGCTACACCTTC.

This clonotype was detected only a few times. The chain joins TRBV6-2 or TRBV6-3 to TRBJ2-7; D is uncertain. Germline values: CDR1 MNHEY, CDR2 SVGEGT. Trimming removed 8 bases from V and 1 base from J, with 12 bases in between. The CDR3 runs 13 residues. The CDR3 loop reads CASFLGPSYEQYF. In DNA, the CDR3 is TGTGCCAGCTTTCTTGGTCCTTCCTACGAGCAGTACTTC.

This clonotype has more than one count but fewer than ten. The V gene is TRBV19, the J gene TRBJ1-1; D unresolved. The CDR3 totals 15 residues. The germline gives CDR1 LNHDA, CDR2 SQIVND (reference sequence). V lost 6 bases and J 0 bases, leaving 14 bases between the germline ends. The CDR3 spells CASRGNEGMNTEAFF. The CDR3, as DNA: TGTGCCAGTAGGGGTAATGAGGGTATGAACACTGAAGCTTTCTTT.

In its sample, this clonotype was seen many times. J is TRBJ1-1 and V is TRBV6-2 or TRBV6-3; perhaps TRBD1 as D (5 bases). V was trimmed by 5 bases and J by 6 bases, leaving 10 bases between them. This CDR3 has 12 residues. CDR1 and CDR2 (germline): MNHEY, SVGEGT. The CDR3 region has the DNA TGTGCCAGCAGTCGACAGAGATCTGAAGCTTTCTTT. Amino acid sequence: CASSRQRSEAFF.

J is TRBJ2-1 and V is TRBV6-6; 14 bases are a match to TRBD2. Trimming cost V 5 bases and J 1 base; bases outside gene matches: 4. Per germline, CDR1 MNHNY and CDR2 SVGAGI (reference sequence). The CDR3 length is 17 residues. The CDR3 reads CASSQTSGGGSYNEQFF. The CDR3 DNA is TGTGCCAGCAGTCAGACTAGCGGGGGGGGGTCCTACAATGAGCAGTTCTTC.

This clonotype was observed a few times. V is TRBV6-5 and J is TRBJ2-1; D possibly corresponds to TRBD2 (7 bases). CDR1 MNHEY and CDR2 SVGAGI come from the germline V gene. Trimming removed 6 bases from V and 6 bases from J, with 18 bases in between. CDR3 size: 15 residues. The CDR3 DNA reads TGTGCCAGCAGCAAGGGGGGGGGGCGCATCAATGAGCAGTTCTTC. Encoded protein: CASSKGGGRINEQFF.

CDR3 region: CAISGGQEHQPQHF. The DNA of the CDR3 is TGTGCCATCAGTGGGGGACAGGAACATCAGCCCCAGCATTTT. The chain joins TRBV10-3 to TRBJ1-5, with TRBD1 matching over 8 bases. The J segment lost 5 bases and the V segment lost 4 bases, leaving 4 bases of the junction unmatched. CDR1 and CDR2 (germline): ENHRY, SYGVKD. This CDR3 is 14 amino acids long.

The chain recombines TRBV19 with TRBJ1-1, with a tentative D call TRBD1 (6 bases). The CDR3 consists of 15 residues. Per germline, CDR1 LNHDA and CDR2 SQIVND (reference sequence). The V gene lost 2 bases and the J gene lost 4 bases, with 14 bases spanning the gap. The CDR3 sequence is CASSILGQGSTEAFF. CDR3 bases: TGTGCCAGTAGTATATTGGGGCAGGGGTCCACTGAAGCTTTCTTT.

This chain connects TRBV12-3 or TRBV12-4 to TRBJ2-1; 9 bases map to TRBD2. The CDR3 is 14 amino acids. The trim removed 6 bases at V and 6 bases at J, leaving 6 bases unmatched. In DNA, the CDR3 is TGTGCCAGCAGATTTAGCGGGGGTGCCAATGAGCAGTTCTTC. Translation: CASRFSGGANEQFF.

The rearrangement links TRBV27 to TRBJ1-1; no firm D call. Germline CDR1 reads MNHEY; CDR2 reads SMNVEV (reference sequence). There are 13 residues in the CDR3. V lost 8 bases to trimming and J lost 2 bases, with 12 bases between them. In DNA form, the CDR3 reads TGTGCCAGCGGCCTGACGGCCAACACTGAAGCTTTCTTT. Translating it yields CASGLTANTEAFF.

The table lists this clonotype with many counts. This sequence joins TRBV7-6 and TRBJ1-3, with 9 bases identical to TRBD1. Unmatched junction bases numbered 6, after V lost 6 bases and J lost 6 bases. Per germline, CDR1 SGHVS and CDR2 FNYEAQ. The length of the CDR3 is 14 residues. The CDR3 protein is CASSGTGSLNTIYF. CDR3 nucleotide sequence: TGTGCCAGCAGTGGGACAGGGTCTTTAAACACCATATATTTT.

The sample holds a few counts of this clonotype. The chain has TRBV5-8 and TRBJ2-1; TRBD2 matches 10 bases. This CDR3 spans 20 amino acids. The V gene's germline CDR1 is SGHTS and CDR2 YDEGEE. The V and J ends lost 0 bases and 0 bases, in that order; junction bases with no gene match: 12. The CDR3 here is CASSLELALAGESSYNEQFF. The DNA for the CDR3 is TGTGCCAGCAGCTTGGAGCTGGCTCTAGCGGGGGAGAGCTCCTACAATGAGCAGTTCTTC.

This clonotype has more than one count but fewer than ten. V gene TRBV20-1 combines with J gene TRBJ2-5; D could derive from TRBD1 or TRBD2 (5 bases each). The CDR3 sequence is 13 residues long. The V gene lost 3 bases and the J gene lost 4 bases, with 12 bases spanning the gap. Germline CDR1 is DFQATT and CDR2 is SNEGSKA (reference sequence). CDR3: CSASLGLAETQYF. The CDR3 DNA is TGCAGTGCTAGTTTGGGGCTAGCAGAGACCCAGTACTTC.

In its sample, this clonotype was seen many times. The rearrangement links TRBV12-3 or TRBV12-4 to TRBJ2-7; no definite D call. Trimming shortened V by 4 bases and J by 4 bases, and 5 bases separated the two germline ends. This CDR3 spans 11 amino acids. The CDR3 coding sequence is TGTGCCAGCAGTTCCCGGTACGAGCAGTACTTC. Translating gives CASSSRYEQYF.

V gene TRBV7-2 combines with J gene TRBJ2-3; no clear D gene. Germline values: CDR1 SGHTA, CDR2 FQGNSA. The V end was cut by 5 bases, the J end by 2 bases, with 17 bases between. The CDR3 has 16 residues. CDR3: CASSPFSSDFTDTQYF. In DNA form, the CDR3 reads TGTGCCAGCAGCCCGTTTTCTAGTGACTTCACAGATACGCAGTATTTT.

This clonotype came up a few times. V and J are TRBV19 and TRBJ1-3; a weak D match, TRBD1 (5 bases). V was trimmed by 8 bases and J by 0 bases, leaving 11 bases between them. This CDR3 is 14 amino acids long. Looked up from germline, CDR1 is LNHDA and CDR2 is SQIVND (reference sequence). The CDR3 region is CASDEGSSGNTIYF. The CDR3 bases are TGTGCCAGTGATGAGGGGAGCTCTGGAAACACCATATATTTT.

This clonotype has more than one count but fewer than ten. The gene calls are TRBV6-1 and TRBJ2-6, with D tentatively TRBD1 (5 bases). The CDR3 loop spans 16 amino acids. Trimming stripped 5 bases from V and 0 bases from J, with 11 bases between. Germline V gives CDR1 MNHNS, CDR2 SASEGT. In nucleotides, the CDR3 is TGTGCCAGCAGTTTTGACAGCTTCTCTGGGGCCAACGTCCTGACTTTC. As protein: CASSFDSFSGANVLTF.

This clonotype was counted many times. The V call is TRBV12-3 or TRBV12-4, the J call TRBJ1-1; a weak D match, TRBD1 (5 bases). Trimming took off 5 bases at V and 0 bases at J, with 10 bases between the two ends. There are 14 residues in the CDR3. DNA for the CDR3: TGTGCCAGCAGTGGTAGGGGTCTGAACACTGAAGCTTTCTTT. This translates into CASSGRGLNTEAFF.

This clonotype has only a few counts. The chain combines TRBV7-6 with TRBJ2-7; TRBD1 is a possible D gene (6 bases). V lost 5 bases and J lost 4, with 15 bases in between. CDR3 size: 14 residues. Germline V gene data show CDR1 as SGHVS and CDR2 as FNYEAQ. CDR3 region: CASSRPGTQYEQYF. The CDR3 bases are TGTGCCAGCAGCCGGCCCGGGACACAATACGAGCAGTACTTC.

Notes on this clonotype: A much larger clone is a single base away; this may be a read error. This chain joins TRBV7-9 and TRBJ2-1; D assignment may be TRBD1 or TRBD2 (6 bases each). The CDR3 runs 15 residues. Germline CDR1 reads SEHNR; CDR2 reads FQNEAQ (reference sequence). The CDR3 sequence: CASCLVGGRYNEQFF. In DNA form, the CDR3 reads TGTGCCAGCTGCTTAGTGGGGGGCCGGTACAATGAGCAGTTCTTC.